The next 23 T cell receptor beta chains were all read from a single sample in a study of T-cell reconstitution after alpha-beta-depleted transplantation in children. Preparation of the TCRbeta library was carried out with unique molecular identifiers. TCRdb re-called the PCR reads with MiXCR, one entry per CDR3 protein. The table shows 780,000 or so distinct CDR3 sequences, with 16% occurring only once. Specimen: PBMCs, mostly from graft donor cells, collected 360 days after TCRalphabeta/CD19-depleted stem cell transplant. The receptor source for this set is a male patient younger than 18 who had a stem cell transplant for acute lymphoblastic leukemia, so the T cells may come from the graft donor.

This clonotype was detected only a few times. CDR3 sequence reads: CSARRLAANTGELFF. CDR3 sequence (DNA): TGCAGTGCTAGACGACTAGCGGCGAACACCGGGGAGCTGTTTTTT. V usage is TRBV20-1 and J usage is TRBJ2-2, with 9 nucleotides matching TRBD2. The CDR3 is 15 residues long. Germline trimming cut 2 bases from V and 0 bases from J; bases unmatched to any gene: 1. Germline V gene lookup returns CDR1 DFQATT and CDR2 SNEGSKA (reference sequence).

The V and J genes are TRBV5-1 and TRBJ1-2, with D uncertain. Trimming removed 4 bases from V and 8 bases from J, with 15 bases in between. Germline-derived CDR1 and CDR2 are SGHRS and YFSETQ. The CDR3 length is 13 residues. The CDR3 DNA reads TGCGCCAGCAGCCCAGTAGAGGGCTTGGGCTACACCTTC. Residues: CASSPVEGLGYTF.

This clonotype was counted a few times. This chain links TRBV29-1 with TRBJ2-7; D may be TRBD1 or TRBD2 (5 bases each). The germline CDR1 and CDR2 sequences are SQVTM and ANQGSEA. The CDR3 is made up of 16 amino acids. V gave up 0 bases and J gave up 7 bases, with 22 bases separating them. The CDR3 is CSVEDAVRGRTWEQYF. The DNA for the CDR3 is TGCAGCGTTGAAGACGCGGTTAGGGGACGGACGTGGGAGCAGTACTTC.

The chain carries TRBV6-1 and TRBJ2-5, with D tentatively TRBD2 (5 bases). The CDR3 length is 16 residues. The V gene's germline CDR1 is MNHNS and CDR2 SASEGT. V lost 4 bases and J lost 2, with 17 bases in between. CDR3 DNA sequence: TGTGCCAGCAGTGCCTACCCGGGCGGGTGGCAAGAGACCCAGTACTTC. Amino acid sequence: CASSAYPGGWQETQYF.

This chain connects TRBV6-1 to TRBJ1-5, with 7 bases fitting TRBD1. Per the germline V gene, CDR1 is MNHNS and CDR2 is SASEGT. Trimming cost V 5 bases and J 7 bases; bases outside gene matches: 11. This CDR3 is built from 15 residues. The DNA for the CDR3 is TGTGCCAGCAGTACCCCGGGACAGCGAGGGCAGCCCCAGCATTTT. As protein: CASSTPGQRGQPQHF.

This clonotype showed up just a few times. The CDR3 DNA is TGCGCCAGCAGTATACAGGGGCCCTCTGGAAACACCATATATTTT. It translates to CASSIQGPSGNTIYF. The chain recombines TRBV5-1 with TRBJ1-3, with 7 bases matching TRBD1. Unmatched junction bases numbered 5, after V lost 5 bases and J lost 0 bases. The CDR3 totals 15 residues. The germline V gene has CDR1 SGHRS and CDR2 YFSETQ.

This clonotype was observed a few times. The chain uses TRBV7-3 and TRBJ2-1; D unresolved. Germline loops: CDR1 SGHTA, CDR2 FQGTGA. The CDR3 runs to 16 residues. The ends were cut back, 3 bases at V and 2 bases at J, with 14 bases in the middle. CDR3 DNA: TGTGCCAGCAGCTTGTCTCAAGGCGGACCCTACAATGAGCAGTTCTTC. Its translation is CASSLSQGGPYNEQFF.

The sample holds a few counts of this clonotype. This sequence joins TRBV20-1 and TRBJ2-1, with 8 nucleotides matching TRBD1. Germline CDR1 DFQATT, CDR2 SNEGSKA (reference sequence). The J segment lost 9 bases and the V segment lost 0 bases, leaving 7 bases of the junction unmatched. The CDR3 runs 14 residues. The CDR3 bases are TGCAGTGCTAGAGATTGGACAGGGCGGGCTGAGCAGTTCTTC. As protein: CSARDWTGRAEQFF.

This clonotype was counted only a few times. This rearrangement joins TRBV2 to TRBJ2-7; D is uncertain. V dropped 4 bases and J dropped 0 bases, with 19 bases sitting between them. The germline V gene has CDR1 SNHLY and CDR2 FYNNEI. CDR3 length: 17 amino acids. CDR3: CASSVSKIEVASYEQYF. DNA of the CDR3: TGTGCCAGCAGTGTATCAAAGATCGAAGTAGCCTCCTACGAGCAGTACTTC.

In nucleotides, the CDR3 is TGTGCCAGCAGCCCTCACGGGCGTTGGAACACCGGGGAGCTGTTTTTT. This sequence encodes CASSPHGRWNTGELFF. The chain carries TRBV3-1 and TRBJ2-2; D remains unclear. This CDR3 has 16 residues. V was shortened by 4 bases and J by 1 base, with 13 bases between the two germline ends. Germline V gene lookup returns CDR1 LGHDT and CDR2 YNNKEL (reference sequence).

This clonotype was detected ten times or more. CDR3: CASSPWDRVDIQYF. In DNA form, the CDR3 reads TGTGCCAGCAGCCCCTGGGACAGGGTCGACATTCAGTACTTC. The V and J genes are TRBV12-3 or TRBV12-4 and TRBJ2-4; 9 bases line up with TRBD1. The CDR3 spans 14 residues. V lost 6 bases and J lost 8; bases outside the gene matches: 8.

The genes are TRBV2 and TRBJ2-5; no clear D. This CDR3 contains 13 residues. Trimming removed 6 bases from V and 4 bases from J, with 12 bases in between. Germline V CDR1 and CDR2: SNHLY, FYNNEI. The CDR3 DNA sequence: TGTGCCAGCAGGCAGGCTGCCGTAGAGACCCAGTACTTC. This codes for CASRQAAVETQYF. The whole variable domain, remainder taken from reference TRBV2 and TRBJ2-5, is EPEVTQTPSHQVTQMGQEVILRCVPISNHLYFYWYRQILGQKVEFLVSFYNNEISEKSEIFDDQFSVERPDGSNFTLKIRSTKLEDSAMYFCASRQAAVETQYFGPGTRLLVL.

This clonotype was seen repeatedly, ten times or more. The chain couples TRBV29-1 to TRBJ1-1; D remains unclear. This CDR3 is 12 amino acids long. Germline CDR1 is SQVTM and CDR2 is ANQGSEA. Trimming left V 5 bases short and J 11 bases short, with 18 bases between. The CDR3 DNA sequence: TGCAGCGTTCTCGGCACTCCCTCTGGGGCTTTCTTT. Amino acid sequence: CSVLGTPSGAFF.

At least ten counts were recorded for this clonotype. The V gene is TRBV5-6, the J gene TRBJ1-4, with a tentative D call TRBD1 (5 bases). Trimming took 0 bases from V and 12 from J, leaving 18 bases between them. CDR3 size: 15 residues. The germline gives CDR1 SGHDT, CDR2 YYEEEE. The CDR3 loop reads CASSLGATHLGELFF. CDR3 nucleotides: TGTGCCAGCAGCTTGGGGGCCACCCACTTAGGGGAACTGTTTTTT.

There are a few counts of this clonotype. The chain uses TRBV12-1 and TRBJ1-1; the DNA was not compared with TRBD1, the D call given in the table. TRBV12-1 corresponds to a pseudogene. This CDR3 spans 21 amino acids. CDR3 protein: CASSFNGYPRGQGPTGTEAFF. The CDR3 DNA sequence: TGTGCCAGCAGCTTTAACGGATACCCCCGGGGACAGGGGCCTACGGGGACTGAAGCTTTCTTT.

This clonotype was observed a few times. V gene TRBV4-2 combines with J gene TRBJ2-6; 14 bases line up with TRBD2. This CDR3 is 20 amino acids long. V shed 4 bases, J shed 4 bases, and the junction held 12 bases outside the gene matches. Germline V lookup: CDR1 LGHNA, CDR2 YNFKEQ. CDR3 in amino acids: CASSPGTSGSPSRGANVLTF. CDR3 bases: TGTGCCAGCAGCCCTGGGACTAGCGGGAGTCCCTCCCGAGGGGCCAACGTCCTGACTTTC.

This clonotype came up a few times. The gene calls are TRBV12-3 or TRBV12-4 and TRBJ1-5; 7 positions match TRBD1. Trimming took 5 bases from V and 0 from J; bases not matched to a gene: 10. The CDR3 has 17 amino acids. CDR3 bases: TGTGCCAGCAGTGTTTCCGGGACAGCCTATAGCAATCAGCCCCAGCATTTT. This codes for CASSVSGTAYSNQPQHF.

The chain carries TRBV4-1 and TRBJ2-3, with 12 nucleotides matching TRBD2. The junction had 13 bases not matched to a gene; V was cut back by 2 bases and J by 4 bases. Germline V gives CDR1 MGHRA, CDR2 YSYEKL. The CDR3 runs to 19 residues. DNA for the CDR3: TGCGCCAGCAGCCAACCCTCTGAGACTAGCGGGAGACTGGCAGATACGCAGTATTTT. It translates to CASSQPSETSGRLADTQYF.

The V and J genes are TRBV2 and TRBJ2-7; D is unresolved. The CDR3 runs to 10 residues. Germline lookup yields CDR1 SNHLY and CDR2 FYNNEI. Trimming left V 8 bases short and J 7 bases short, with 9 bases between. Here the CDR3 DNA reads TGTGCCAGCGGTGGGTCGGAGCAGTACTTC. It is translated as CASGGSEQYF.

This sequence joins TRBV10-3 and TRBJ2-1, with 12 positions matching TRBD2. Germline V gene lookup returns CDR1 ENHRY and CDR2 SYGVKD. With 2 bases clipped from V and 10 bases from J, the junction kept 6 bases outside the gene matches. The CDR3 is 15 residues long. The CDR3 bases are TGTGCCATCAGTGAGACTAGCGGGAGGCTTTCCGAGCAGTTCTTC. Translated: CAISETSGRLSEQFF.

The V call is TRBV7-3, the J call TRBJ2-1, with D hard to call. V lost 4 bases, J lost 0 bases, and 10 bases lay in between. In germline, CDR1 is SGHTA, CDR2 FQGTGA. This CDR3 is built from 15 residues. CDR3 in amino acids: CASSYDGRSYNEQFF. The CDR3 DNA sequence: TGTGCCAGCAGCTATGATGGCCGCTCCTACAATGAGCAGTTCTTC.

This clonotype appeared a few times. The chain uses TRBV20-1 and TRBJ2-3; no reliable D call. CDR3 length: 10 residues. V dropped 5 bases and J dropped 7 bases, with 7 bases sitting between them. The germline CDR1 and CDR2 sequences are DFQATT and SNEGSKA (reference sequence). The CDR3 region is CSAHRYTQYF. The CDR3 bases are TGCAGTGCTCACAGATATACGCAGTATTTT.

The V and J genes are TRBV24-1 and TRBJ1-5; no reliable D call. This CDR3 contains 11 residues. V dropped 5 bases and J dropped 3 bases, with 1 base sitting between them. Germline lookup yields CDR1 KGHDR and CDR2 SFDVKD. The CDR3 loop is CATSANQPQHF. Here the CDR3 DNA reads TGTGCCACCAGTGCCAATCAGCCCCAGCATTTT.